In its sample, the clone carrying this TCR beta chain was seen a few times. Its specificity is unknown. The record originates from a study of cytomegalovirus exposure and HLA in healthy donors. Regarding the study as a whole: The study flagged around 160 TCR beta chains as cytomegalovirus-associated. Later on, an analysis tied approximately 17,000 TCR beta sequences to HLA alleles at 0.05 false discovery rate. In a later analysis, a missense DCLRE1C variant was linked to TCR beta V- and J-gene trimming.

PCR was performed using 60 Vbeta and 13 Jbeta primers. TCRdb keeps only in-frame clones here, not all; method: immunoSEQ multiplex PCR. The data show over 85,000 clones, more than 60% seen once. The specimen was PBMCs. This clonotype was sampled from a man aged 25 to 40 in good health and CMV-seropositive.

As DNA, the CDR3 is TGTGCCACCCAGACAGGACAAACCTACGAGCAGTACTTC. Protein: CATQTGQTYEQYF. The V call is TRBV30, the J call TRBJ2-7; D may be TRBD1 (6 bases). V lost 8 bases, J lost 2 bases, and 16 bases lay in between. CDR3 size: 13 residues. Germline CDR1 GTSNPN, CDR2 SVGIG (reference sequence).